This TCR beta chain was obtained from a study of blood T cells in healthy people across ages. The CDR3 totals 16 residues. Germline assignment: CDR1 SGHAT and CDR2 FQNNGV. Trimming left V 0 bases short and J 0 bases short, with 10 bases between. The second PCR ran 7 to 11 cycles with a sample-barcoded 5' primer and J-beta primers. Each of the cDNA molecules was tagged by a template-switch adaptor with 12 random nucleotides. From the 5' RACE reads, TCRdb called clonotypes with MiXCR, one entry per CDR3 protein. Of about 1,600,000 distinct CDR3 sequences in the sample, 40% to 50% were seen once. Sample donors were healthy Caucasian individuals that came from Russia, aged roughly 6 to 100.

The specimen was blood. The chain recombines TRBV11-2 with TRBJ2-3; the D gene could be TRBD1 or TRBD2 (5 bases each). The sequence was obtained from a woman aged 18-29 years in good health. The CDR3 DNA is TGTGCCAGCAGCTTAGATGGGGACGATAGCACAGATACGCAGTATTTT. This encodes CASSLDGDDSTDTQYF.